Ten or more counts support the clone carrying this T cell receptor (beta chain). The V end lost 3 bases, the J end lost 2 bases, and 10 bases lay between the germline ends. CDR1 is DFQATT and CDR2 is SNEGSKA in the germline V gene (reference sequence). This CDR3 has 13 residues. The data were taken from a study of human T cells and chemical hapten exposure. The library tagged individual cDNA molecules with unique molecular identifiers. TCRdb re-analysed the RACE reads in MiXCR, keeping a single row per CDR3 protein. This repertoire shows some 340,000 distinct CDR3 sequences, around 7% found once; its top ten account for 7% to 10%. Regarding time point: patch test 1, 2 weeks after DPC sensitization. Treatment meaning: therapeutic diphenylcyclopropenone sensitization with weekly scalp DPC.

This specimen was whole blood, taken in connection with sensitization to the hapten diphenylcyclopropenone (DPC). The V gene is TRBV20-1, the J gene TRBJ1-2; tentative D call: TRBD1 (6 bases). The TCR was taken from a woman younger than 35 with alopecia areata. Some clones in this sample may be carry-over from other donors' samples. CDR3 nucleotide sequence: TGCAGTGCTAGGGCGACAGGAAACTATGGCTACACCTTC. Translation gives CSARATGNYGYTF.